Given below is one T cell receptor beta chain in context. A read error may account for a junction end that differs from germline. The same CDR3 also results from other DNA sequences found in this sample. Original processing methods: Estimation of nucleated cell counts relied on the amplification of reference gene primers. Sequencing used immunoSEQ multiplex PCR; TCRdb keeps in-frame clones, though not all of them. Clone size and V and J calls were adopted from that table, with D and trimming inferred from the DNA. The sample has approximately 110,000 clones, approximately 81% seen once. Looked up from germline, CDR1 is DFQATT and CDR2 is SNEGSKA (reference sequence). The CDR3 spans 15 residues. The entry originates in a study of blood T cell repertoires in COVID-19. Looking at the study overall: From the United States, Italy and Spain came samples of acute and convalescent COVID-19. The cDNA or gDNA used as material had been derived from T cells, B-cell-depleted T cells, or PBMCs.

The sequence was collected from a man aged 35-49 years with acute or convalescent COVID-19. The genes are TRBV20-1 and TRBJ2-3; 9 bases align to TRBD2. Source material: peripheral blood. This CDR3 reads CSASQLAGMPDTQYF. CDR3 coding DNA: TGCAGTGCTAGTCAGCTAGCGGGGATGCCAGATACACAGTATTTT.